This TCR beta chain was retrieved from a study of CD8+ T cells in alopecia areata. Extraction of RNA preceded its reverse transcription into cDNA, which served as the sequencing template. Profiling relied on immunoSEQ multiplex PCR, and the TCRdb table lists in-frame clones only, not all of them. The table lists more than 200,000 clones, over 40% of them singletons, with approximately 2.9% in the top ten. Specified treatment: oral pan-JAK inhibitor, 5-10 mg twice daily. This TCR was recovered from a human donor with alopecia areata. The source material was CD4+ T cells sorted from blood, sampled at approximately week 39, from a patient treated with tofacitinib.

DNA for the CDR3: TGTGCCAGCAGGGGGGACACTCTGCGGAACTATGGCTACACCTTC. Its protein product is CASRGDTLRNYGYTF. The chain carries TRBV2 and TRBJ1-2, with D perhaps matching TRBD1 (6 bases). Trimming stripped 6 bases from V and 2 bases from J, with 16 bases between. CDR3 length: 15 amino acids. The germline V gene encodes CDR1 SNHLY and CDR2 FYNNEI. Supplemented by reference TRBV2 and TRBJ1-2, the full variable domain reads EPEVTQTPSHQVTQMGQEVILRCVPISNHLYFYWYRQILGQKVEFLVSFYNNEISEKSEIFDDQFSVERPDGSNFTLKIRSTKLEDSAMYFCASRGDTLRNYGYTFGSGTRLTVV.